This T cell receptor (beta chain) was observed in a study of T-cell reconstitution after alpha-beta-depleted transplantation in children. Unique molecular identifiers tagged the TCRbeta library. Each CDR3 protein is one row after TCRdb ran MiXCR on the PCR reads. The sample contains 200,000 to 300,000 distinct CDR3 sequences, approximately 12% of which appear only once. Unmatched junction bases numbered 6, after V lost 4 bases and J lost 9 bases. The germline V gene has CDR1 DFQATT and CDR2 SNEGSKA (reference sequence). CDR3 length: 13 amino acids. This clonotype was detected many times. The sequence came from a human donor who donated a stem cell graft to a child with acute lymphoblastic leukemia. The rearrangement uses TRBV20-1 and TRBJ2-1; 10 nucleotides line up with TRBD2. Sequences were derived from PBMCs from the stem cell graft donor, sampled from the stem cell graft. The CDR3, as DNA: TGCAGTGCTAACCTAGCGGGAGATCGTGAGCAGTTCTTC. Translation gives CSANLAGDREQFF.